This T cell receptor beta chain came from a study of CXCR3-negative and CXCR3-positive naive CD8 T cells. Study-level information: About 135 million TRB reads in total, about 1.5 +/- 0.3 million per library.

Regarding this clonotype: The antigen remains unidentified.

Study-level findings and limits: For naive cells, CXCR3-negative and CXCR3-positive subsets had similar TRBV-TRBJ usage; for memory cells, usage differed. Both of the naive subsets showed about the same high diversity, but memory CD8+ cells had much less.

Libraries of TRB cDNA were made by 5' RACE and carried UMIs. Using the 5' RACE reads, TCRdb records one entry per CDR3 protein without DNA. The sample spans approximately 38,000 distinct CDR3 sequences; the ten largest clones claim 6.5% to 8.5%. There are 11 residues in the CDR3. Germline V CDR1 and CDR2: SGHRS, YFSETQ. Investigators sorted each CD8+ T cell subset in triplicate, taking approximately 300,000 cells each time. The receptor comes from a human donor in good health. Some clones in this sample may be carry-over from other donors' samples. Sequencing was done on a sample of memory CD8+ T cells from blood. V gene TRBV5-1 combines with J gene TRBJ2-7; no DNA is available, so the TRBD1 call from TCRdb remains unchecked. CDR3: CASSYDSEQYF.